The 26 T cell receptor beta chains presented below share a single source sample, sequenced in a study of human T cells and chemical hapten exposure. Sample time point: patch test 1, 2 weeks after DPC sensitization. This sample's treatment: therapeutic diphenylcyclopropenone sensitization with weekly scalp DPC. TCRdb re-called the RACE reads through MiXCR, storing one row per CDR3 protein. The sample comprises about 120,000 distinct CDR3 sequences, approximately 15% of which are singletons, and 0.9% to 0.95% rests with the top ten. The sequenced sample was whole blood, obtained in connection with sensitization to the hapten diphenylcyclopropenone (DPC). These receptors were obtained from a man aged 18 to 35 with alopecia areata. Some clones in this sample may be carry-over from other donors' samples.

V gene TRBV5-6 combines with J gene TRBJ1-4; 7 bases line up with TRBD1. Germline V gene lookup returns CDR1 SGHDT and CDR2 YYEEEE. With 5 bases clipped from V and 6 bases from J, the junction kept 10 bases outside the gene matches. The CDR3 has 15 amino acids. The CDR3 DNA is TGTGCCAGCAGTCGCCCCGGGACAGAAGATGAAAAACTGTTTTTT. Amino acids: CASSRPGTEDEKLFF.

This chain links TRBV6-2 or TRBV6-3 with TRBJ1-1; TRBD1 aligns across 7 bases. The CDR3 is 15 amino acids. Germline trimming cut 8 bases from V and 4 bases from J; bases unmatched to any gene: 13. Per germline, CDR1 MNHEY and CDR2 SVGEGT. CDR3 in amino acids: CASGYDRVAVTEAFF. The CDR3 nucleotides are TGTGCCAGCGGGTACGACAGGGTAGCTGTCACTGAAGCTTTCTTT.

CDR3 in amino acids: CAISVDRNYGYTF. The DNA of the CDR3 is TGTGCCATCAGTGTAGACAGAAACTATGGCTACACCTTC. The chain employs TRBV10-3 and TRBJ1-2; D may be TRBD1 (5 bases). Trimming removed 4 bases from V and 2 bases from J, with 8 bases in between. The V gene's germline CDR1 is ENHRY and CDR2 SYGVKD. The CDR3 consists of 13 residues.

V gene TRBV10-3 combines with J gene TRBJ2-4; unclear D gene. The CDR3 runs 11 residues. The germline V gene has CDR1 ENHRY and CDR2 SYGVKD. V dropped 11 bases and J dropped 7 bases, with 12 bases sitting between them. In DNA, the CDR3 is TGTGCCCCCGGACGGAAGAACATTCAGTACTTC. It specifies CAPGRKNIQYF.

This chain links TRBV9 with TRBJ2-5, with D unresolved. With 2 bases removed from V and 3 bases from J, the gap between germline ends came to 8 bases. Germline values: CDR1 SGDLS, CDR2 YYNGEE. The CDR3 spans 13 residues. The CDR3 nucleotides are TGTGCCAGCAGCGTTGACTGGGAAGAGACCCAGTACTTC. As protein: CASSVDWEETQYF.

This chain connects TRBV20-1 to TRBJ2-3; 9 bases map to TRBD1. The CDR3 length is 15 residues. Trimming removed 3 bases from V and 9 bases from J; junction bases left unmatched: 13. Germline loops: CDR1 DFQATT, CDR2 SNEGSKA (reference sequence). The CDR3 coding sequence is TGCAGTGCTAGGCCCCGTGGACAGGGGATTAAGACGCAGTATTTT. Translated, it gives CSARPRGQGIKTQYF.

This clonotype was seen repeatedly, ten times or more. DNA for the CDR3: TGTGCCAGCAGTTTCAGCACCGGGGAGCTGTTTTTT. As protein: CASSFSTGELFF. The chain has TRBV7-9 and TRBJ2-2, with no clear D. The CDR3 consists of 12 residues. Germline V CDR1 and CDR2: SEHNR, FQNEAQ (reference sequence). Trimming took 6 bases from V and 4 from J, leaving 6 bases between them.

The chain has TRBV18 and TRBJ1-1; D is ambiguous. Germline CDR1 KGHSH, CDR2 LQKENI. V was shortened by 3 bases and J by 7 bases, with 6 bases between the two germline ends. This CDR3 is 11 amino acids long. CDR3 coding DNA: TGTGCCAGCTCACCTTTGGATGAAGCTTTCTTT. It translates to CASSPLDEAFF. Drawing the rest from reference TRBV18 and TRBJ1-1, the complete variable domain is NAGVMQNPRHLVRRRGQEARLRCSPMKGHSHVYWYRQLPEEGLKFMVYLQKENIIDESGMPKERFSAEFPKEGPSILRIQQVVRGDSAAYFCASSPLDEAFFGQGTRLTVV.

This clonotype was found a few times. The chain joins TRBV2 to TRBJ1-6; unclear D gene. The germline V gene has CDR1 SNHLY and CDR2 FYNNEI. Trimming left V 0 bases short and J 0 bases short, with 9 bases between. The CDR3 loop spans 17 amino acids. CDR3 residues: CASSEARFSSYNSPLHF. For the CDR3, the DNA is TGTGCCAGCAGTGAAGCTAGGTTCAGCTCCTATAATTCACCCCTCCACTTT.

This chain links TRBV28 with TRBJ1-2; maybe TRBD1 (5 bases). V was clipped by 4 bases and J by 6 bases, with 12 bases between them. This CDR3 has 13 amino acids. CDR1 is MDHEN and CDR2 is SYDVKM in the germline V gene. Here the CDR3 DNA reads TGTGCCAGCAGTTGGGGCTGGGGGGATGGCTACACCTTC. It encodes CASSWGWGDGYTF.

The V call is TRBV19, the J call TRBJ2-2; 12 nucleotides line up with TRBD1. Germline V lookup: CDR1 LNHDA, CDR2 SQIVND (reference sequence). There are 19 residues in the CDR3. The ends lost 1 base at V and 2 bases at J; junction bases unmatched: 8. CDR3 bases: TGTGCCAGTAGTATAGGGGACAGGGGGCACCCACGAAACACCGGGGAGCTGTTTTTT. It specifies CASSIGDRGHPRNTGELFF.

This clonotype has at least ten counts. The chain combines TRBV7-8 with TRBJ2-1; D possibly corresponds to TRBD2 (5 bases). This CDR3 is built from 10 residues. With 7 bases removed from V and 8 bases from J, the gap between germline ends came to 6 bases. CDR1 and CDR2 (germline): SGHVS, FQNEAQ. The CDR3 DNA sequence: TGTGCCAGCAAGAGGGATGAGCAGTTCTTC. Residues: CASKRDEQFF. The variable domain in full, completed from reference TRBV7-8 and TRBJ2-1, reads GAGVSQSPRYKVAKRGQDVALRCDPISGHVSLFWYQQALGQGPEFLTYFQNEAQLDKSGLPSDRFFAERPEGSVSTLKIQRTQQEDSAVYLCASKRDEQFFGPGTRLTVL.

In this sample, this clonotype turned up a few times. This chain connects TRBV3-1 to TRBJ2-5; 7 bases agree with TRBD2. The CDR3 consists of 13 residues. Looked up from germline, CDR1 is LGHDT and CDR2 is YNNKEL (reference sequence). V was clipped by 4 bases and J by 5 bases; unmatched bases: 4. The CDR3 protein is CASSPGLDETQYF. CDR3 DNA: TGTGCCAGCAGCCCTGGACTAGACGAGACCCAGTACTTC.

A few counts support this clonotype. This chain connects TRBV4-2 to TRBJ1-5, with D unclear. The CDR3 is 14 residues long. V lost 1 base and J lost 4, with 8 bases in between. Per the germline V gene, CDR1 is LGHNA and CDR2 is YNFKEQ. The CDR3 bases are TGTGCCAGCAGCCAAGTTCAGGAGAATCAGCCCCAGCATTTT. Translation gives CASSQVQENQPQHF.

The chain recombines TRBV12-5 with TRBJ2-6; no definite D call. The CDR3 length is 13 residues. The V end was cut by 6 bases, the J end by 1 base, with 4 bases between. Per the germline V gene, CDR1 is LGHNT and CDR2 is FRNRAP. The CDR3, as DNA: TGTGCTAGTGGGGATTCTGGGGCCAACGTCCTGACTTTC. This translates into CASGDSGANVLTF.

The sample holds a few counts of this clonotype. This rearrangement joins TRBV9 to TRBJ1-5; D not certain. Looked up from germline, CDR1 is SGDLS and CDR2 is YYNGEE. This CDR3 comprises 15 residues. V was cut by 0 bases and J by 0 bases, with 7 bases left in between. CDR3 residues: CASSVEAYSNQPQHF. DNA for the CDR3: TGTGCCAGCAGCGTAGAAGCGTATAGCAATCAGCCCCAGCATTTT.

The chain uses TRBV11-2 and TRBJ2-1, with 12 positions matching TRBD2. CDR1 SGHAT and CDR2 FQNNGV come from the germline V gene. The CDR3 is 18 amino acids. V lost 2 bases, J lost 7 bases, and 12 bases stayed unmatched. CDR3 residues: CASSLFYTSGGLRNEQFF. The CDR3 nucleotides read TGTGCCAGCAGCTTATTTTATACTAGCGGGGGGTTAAGGAATGAGCAGTTCTTC.

This chain connects TRBV5-4 to TRBJ1-1, with unresolved D. The CDR3 covers 14 residues. Germline CDR1 and CDR2: SGHNT and YYREEE (reference sequence). V was shortened by 0 bases and J by 1 base, with 7 bases between the two germline ends. The CDR3 region has the DNA TGTGCCAGCAGCTTGGACGGTTCGAACACTGAAGCTTTCTTT. This translates into CASSLDGSNTEAFF.

This clonotype was picked up a small number of times. This chain uses TRBV20-1 with TRBJ2-1; 10 nucleotides match TRBD1. This CDR3 spans 16 amino acids. Germline trimming cut 0 bases from V and 9 bases from J; bases unmatched to any gene: 11. CDR1 and CDR2 from the germline V gene are DFQATT and SNEGSKA (reference sequence). Here the CDR3 reads CSARDLDRGIRGEQFF. DNA for the CDR3: TGCAGTGCTAGAGATCTGGACAGGGGGATCCGAGGTGAGCAGTTCTTC.

V and J are TRBV19 and TRBJ1-5; D ambiguous. Trimming took off 7 bases at V and 0 bases at J, with 13 bases between the two ends. This CDR3 is 15 amino acids long. The germline V gene has CDR1 LNHDA and CDR2 SQIVND (reference sequence). As DNA, the CDR3 is TGTGCCAGTACCAAGTATCGGGATAGCAATCAGCCCCAGCATTTT. Translating gives CASTKYRDSNQPQHF.

This clonotype was observed at least ten times. The chain has TRBV20-1 and TRBJ2-1; D perhaps matches TRBD2 (6 bases). Trimming shortened V by 5 bases and J by 3 bases, and 20 bases separated the two germline ends. In germline, CDR1 is DFQATT, CDR2 SNEGSKA (reference sequence). The CDR3 sequence is 16 residues long. The CDR3 sequence is CSASRPTGANYNEQFF. CDR3 sequence (DNA): TGCAGTGCTTCTCGTCCCACGGGAGCCAACTACAATGAGCAGTTCTTC.

This clonotype was recorded a few times. V usage is TRBV7-2 and J usage is TRBJ2-3, with D unclear. Germline V gives CDR1 SGHTA, CDR2 FQGNSA. Trimming removed 1 base from V and 3 bases from J, with 8 bases in between. The CDR3 covers 14 residues. As DNA, the CDR3 is TGTGCCAGCAGCTTAGAGTCCCGAACAGATACGCAGTATTTT. It translates to CASSLESRTDTQYF.

This clonotype was counted between two and nine times. This chain joins TRBV27 and TRBJ2-2, with 8 bases lining up with TRBD1. From germline, CDR1 is MNHEY and CDR2 SMNVEV (reference sequence). V shed 3 bases and J 6 bases; nucleotides not matched to a gene: 3. CDR3 length: 14 residues. CDR3 in amino acids: CASSFQGASGELFF. DNA of the CDR3: TGTGCCAGCAGTTTCCAGGGGGCCTCCGGGGAGCTGTTTTTT.

In regard to this clonotype: A junction end diverges from the germline sequence, so it may reflect a read error. The CDR3 spells CVSSKGARGDTQYF. For the CDR3, the DNA is TGTGTCAGCAGCAAGGGGGCGCGGGGAGATACGCAGTATTTT. The J gene is TRBJ2-3, the V gene TRBV7-7; tentatively, D is TRBD1 (7 bases). CDR1 is SSHAT and CDR2 is FNYEAQ in the germline V gene (reference sequence). The CDR3 consists of 14 residues.

There are many counts of this clonotype. This sequence joins TRBV7-6 and TRBJ2-1; D perhaps matches TRBD2 (5 bases). V was trimmed by 5 bases and J by 3 bases, leaving 17 bases between them. Germline V gene data show CDR1 as SGHVS and CDR2 as FNYEAQ. The length of the CDR3 is 16 residues. CDR3 sequence (DNA): TGTGCCAGCAGCCCCGGACCTGGACTTCGCTACAATGAGCAGTTCTTC. Translated: CASSPGPGLRYNEQFF.

This clonotype was seen only a few times. V usage is TRBV10-3 and J usage is TRBJ1-1; D remains ambiguous. Germline CDR1 ENHRY, CDR2 SYGVKD. This CDR3 has 12 residues. The V gene lost 10 bases and the J gene lost 1 base, with 10 bases spanning the gap. The CDR3 nucleotides read TGTGCCACCGGACTCTCGAACACTGAAGCTTTCTTT. Protein: CATGLSNTEAFF.